The 14 T cell receptor beta chains below come from one sample, sequenced in a study of spatial heterogeneity in lung cancer (dated by TCRdb to about 2019). The sample's time point label, in plain terms: sample taken at primary tumor resection. Whole RNA extracted from tumor and nontumor lung tissue, or from cryopreserved PBMC samples, was used for TCR sequencing without cell sorting. Library preparation employed 5' RACE. Data came from a NextSeq 500. The raw public reads went through TCRdb reprocessing: fastp at Q25, MiXCR clone calling, in-frame beta chains kept. CDR3 protein sequences are deduplicated, and each keeps its most common genes and DNA. The sample has about 45,000 distinct CDR3 sequences on record, about an eighth of them singletons. The biggest ten clones account for 40% to 50% of the sample. The sample consisted of PBMCs, taken at surgery. Source of these receptors: a female donor with early-stage non-small cell lung cancer.

This clonotype was seen a few times. The chain couples TRBV12-3 or TRBV12-4 to TRBJ1-1; no clear D gene. This CDR3 has 13 amino acids. Trimming stripped 2 bases from V and 6 bases from J, with 10 bases between. CDR3 nucleotide sequence: TGTGCCAGCAGTTTAACGCGGCACTCTGAAGCTTTCTTT. It translates to CASSLTRHSEAFF.

V usage is TRBV30 and J usage is TRBJ1-5, with D perhaps TRBD1 (5 bases). The V and J ends lost 2 bases and 3 bases respectively, with 8 bases between them. The CDR3 runs to 13 residues. Germline values: CDR1 GTSNPN, CDR2 SVGIG (reference sequence). The CDR3 bases are TGTGCCTGGAGTTCAGGGCCCAATCAGCCCCAGCATTTT. It codes for CAWSSGPNQPQHF.

This clonotype was found many times. The CDR3 loop is CASSLGEGQKQFF. In DNA, the CDR3 is TGTGCCAGCAGTTTGGGTGAAGGGCAGAAGCAGTTCTTC. The chain employs TRBV12-3 or TRBV12-4 and TRBJ2-1; unclear D gene. V gave up 3 bases and J gave up 11 bases, with 14 bases separating them. There are 13 residues in the CDR3.

The gene calls are TRBV19 and TRBJ2-1; D not certain. CDR3 length equals 15 residues. Germline V lookup: CDR1 LNHDA, CDR2 SQIVND (reference sequence). V was pared by 5 bases and J by 0 bases, with 11 bases between. The DNA of the CDR3 is TGTGCCAGTAGTGACCAGGCCGGCTCCTACAATGAGCAGTTCTTC. Its protein is CASSDQAGSYNEQFF.

This chain joins TRBV11-2 and TRBJ2-7, with 7 bases identical to TRBD2. Trimming removed 1 base from V and 7 bases from J; junction bases left unmatched: 1. Germline V gene lookup returns CDR1 SGHAT and CDR2 FQNNGV. The CDR3 runs to 12 residues. The CDR3 is CASSLGGGEQYF. CDR3 DNA sequence: TGTGCCAGCAGCTTAGGGGGGGGGGAGCAGTACTTC.

The rearrangement joins TRBV6-1 to TRBJ1-2; 8 bases are shared with TRBD1. V trimming: 10 bases; J trimming: 3 bases; junction bases outside the gene matches: 16. The CDR3 loop spans 16 amino acids. Germline V gives CDR1 MNHNS, CDR2 SASEGT. The CDR3 coding sequence is TGTGCCACTCGCGGTTGTGGACAGGGTCAGGACTATGGCTACACCTTC. Amino acids: CATRGCGQGQDYGYTF.

This clonotype has only a few counts. J is TRBJ1-4 and V is TRBV7-2; 10 nucleotides line up with TRBD1. The J segment lost 7 bases and the V segment lost 3 bases, leaving 2 bases of the junction unmatched. Per germline, CDR1 SGHTA and CDR2 FQGNSA. The CDR3 runs 14 residues. CDR3 DNA sequence: TGTGCCAGCAGCTTGGGACAGGGGACTGAAAAACTGTTTTTT. This sequence encodes CASSLGQGTEKLFF.

This clonotype was observed many times. CDR3 sequence: CASSLGGSFSDTQYF. The CDR3, as DNA: TGTGCCAGCAGTTTAGGAGGGTCTTTTTCCGATACGCAGTATTTT. V and J are TRBV28 and TRBJ2-3; weak D call: TRBD2 (6 bases). Germline V gene lookup returns CDR1 MDHEN and CDR2 SYDVKM. V gave up 2 bases and J gave up 6 bases, with 15 bases separating them. This CDR3 has 15 amino acids.

This clonotype showed up just a few times. J is TRBJ1-6 and V is TRBV6-6; a weak D match, TRBD1 (5 bases). Between the trimmed V and J ends, which lost 10 bases and 8 bases, there was a span of 15 bases. Germline values: CDR1 MNHNY, CDR2 SVGAGI (reference sequence). This CDR3 contains 13 residues. CDR3 nucleotide sequence: TGTGCCACGAGGACCGGGGGGGATTCACCCCTCCACTTT. Amino acid sequence: CATRTGGDSPLHF.

This clonotype was counted at least ten times. The rearrangement uses TRBV20-1 and TRBJ2-5; D is ambiguous. CDR1 is DFQATT and CDR2 is SNEGSKA in the germline V gene (reference sequence). This CDR3 spans 13 amino acids. V dropped 6 bases and J dropped 3 bases, with 14 bases sitting between them. This CDR3 reads CSAPALWEETQYF. The CDR3 bases are TGCAGTGCCCCCGCCTTATGGGAAGAGACCCAGTACTTC.

This clonotype showed up many times. The rearrangement uses TRBV3-1 and TRBJ1-3; D gene uncertain. The CDR3 spans 15 residues. V was trimmed by 1 base and J by 2 bases, leaving 9 bases between them. In germline, CDR1 is LGHDT, CDR2 YNNKEL (reference sequence). The CDR3 reads CASSQVRTTGNTIYF. The CDR3 DNA sequence: TGTGCCAGCAGCCAAGTTCGCACTACTGGAAACACCATATATTTT. The full variable domain, completed using reference TRBV3-1 and TRBJ1-3, is DTAVSQTPKYLVTQMGNDKSIKCEQNLGHDTMYWYKQDSKKFLKIMFSYNNKELIINETVPNRFSPKSPDKAHLNLHINSLELGDSAVYFCASSQVRTTGNTIYFGEGSWLTVV.

This clonotype has only a few counts. V usage is TRBV7-9 and J usage is TRBJ1-5; D unclear. The CDR3 is 13 amino acids. With 1 base removed from V and 4 bases from J, the gap between germline ends came to 5 bases. Per the germline V gene, CDR1 is SEHNR and CDR2 is FQNEAQ (reference sequence). This CDR3 is CASSLGLNQPQHF. CDR3 nucleotides: TGTGCCAGCAGCTTAGGCTTAAATCAGCCCCAGCATTTT.

The gene calls are TRBV20-1 and TRBJ1-1; D is unclear. The V and J ends lost 8 bases and 5 bases respectively, with 15 bases between them. The CDR3 sequence is 12 residues long. CDR1 is DFQATT, CDR2 SNEGSKA, per germline (reference sequence). CDR3 sequence reads: CSPDVRVTEAFF. The CDR3, as DNA: TGCAGTCCCGACGTAAGGGTGACTGAAGCTTTCTTT.

The V gene is TRBV5-4, the J gene TRBJ1-1; D is uncertain. This CDR3 is built from 14 residues. Trimming removed 0 bases at V and 2 bases at J, with 8 bases between. Germline assignment: CDR1 SGHNT and CDR2 YYREEE (reference sequence). The CDR3 region has the DNA TGTGCCAGCAGCTTGGTGGGGATCAACACTGAAGCTTTCTTT. Protein: CASSLVGINTEAFF.